This T cell receptor beta chain was captured in a study of glioma-infiltrating T cells. On this clonotype: The antigen remains unidentified. No conserved phenylalanine or tryptophan is present at the end of the CDR3, so a read error is the likely explanation.

Study-level findings and limits: Very few CDR3 sequences were shared between tissue and blood. Tissue-blood divergence was below expectation in non-neoplastic patients, above in gliomas.

Using RNA template, CDR3s of TCR alpha and beta were amplified with iRepertoire arm-PCR. For one-step reverse transcription and amplification, 100-400 ng of tissue mRNA or PBMC total RNA was used. TCRdb analysed the multiplex PCR reads with MiXCR anew, one entry per CDR3 protein. The sample records 150,000 to 200,000 distinct CDR3 sequences, roughly two fifths being singletons. V lost 4 bases, J lost 4 bases, and 22 bases lay in between. CDR3 length: 16 amino acids. CDR1 is DFQATT and CDR2 is SNEGSKA in the germline V gene (reference sequence). This clonotype was sampled from a human donor with low-grade glioma or glioblastoma, undergoing nonglioma brain surgery, or in good health (not recorded which). The chain employs TRBV20-1 and TRBJ1-2; D unclear. The specimen sequenced was glioma tissue, nonneoplastic brain tissue, or PBMCs (not recorded which). CDR3 nucleotides: TGCAGTGCTACTTTGCTGGGCCCTCAACGGGGCTATGGCTACACCTCC. This encodes CSATLLGPQRGYGYTS.